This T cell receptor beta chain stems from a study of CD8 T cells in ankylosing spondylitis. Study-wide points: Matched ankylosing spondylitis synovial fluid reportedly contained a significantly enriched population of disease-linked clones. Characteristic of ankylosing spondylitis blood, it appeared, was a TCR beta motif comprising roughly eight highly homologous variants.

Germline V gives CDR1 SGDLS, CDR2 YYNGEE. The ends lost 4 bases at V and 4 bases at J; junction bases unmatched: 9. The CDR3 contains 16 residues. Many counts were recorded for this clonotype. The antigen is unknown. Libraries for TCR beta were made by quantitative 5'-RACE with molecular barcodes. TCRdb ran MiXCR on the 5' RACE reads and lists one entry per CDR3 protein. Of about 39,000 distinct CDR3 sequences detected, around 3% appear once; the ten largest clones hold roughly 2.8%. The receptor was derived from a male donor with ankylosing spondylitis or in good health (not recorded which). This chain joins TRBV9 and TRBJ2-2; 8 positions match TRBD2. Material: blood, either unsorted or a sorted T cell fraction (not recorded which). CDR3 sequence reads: CASSPAGSGVTGELFF. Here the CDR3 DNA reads TGTGCCAGCAGCCCTGCGGGTAGCGGGGTCACCGGGGAGCTGTTTTTT.